This T cell receptor beta chain derives from a study of blood T cell repertoires in COVID-19. On the study more broadly: Italy, Spain and the United States were the sources of the convalescent and acute COVID-19 samples.

CDR1 and CDR2 from the germline V gene are WNHNN and SYGVQD (reference sequence). Trimming stripped 0 bases from V and 6 bases from J, with 18 bases between. This CDR3 comprises 16 residues. Repertoires were generated with immunoSEQ multiplex PCR, while TCRdb's copy carries only in-frame clones and drops some. Of around 230,000 clones in the sample, roughly 90% were seen once. The chain combines TRBV10-1 with TRBJ2-7, with a tentative D call TRBD2 (6 bases). The sample consisted of peripheral blood. The clonotype was recovered from a man aged 25 to 45 who had recovered from COVID-19. This CDR3 reads CASSESTRGGYVEQYF. The CDR3 DNA reads TGCGCCAGCAGTGAGTCGACTAGGGGCGGCTATGTCGAGCAGTACTTC.